Listed here is a single TCR beta chain. The antigen is undetermined. The sample is drawn from a study of cytomegalovirus exposure and HLA in healthy donors. Findings of the study overall: In vitro confirmation showed a few CMV-associated chains to be CMV antigen specific. The authors listed some 160 TCR beta chains as cytomegalovirus-associated.

Trimming pared 2 bases from V and 4 bases from J, leaving 16 bases between. The CDR3 loop spans 16 amino acids. Germline CDR1 and CDR2: SGHTA and FQGNSA. Produced via immunoSEQ multiplex PCR; TCRdb's table is partial and in-frame only. The table shows fewer than 150,000 clones, with 88% occurring only once. The clonotype comes from a woman younger than 30 in good health and CMV-seropositive. The sample consisted of PBMCs. V usage is TRBV7-2 and J usage is TRBJ2-3; TRBD1 is a possible D gene (5 bases). The chain's CDR3 is CASSLFRASSSDTQYF. The CDR3 coding sequence is TGTGCCAGCAGCTTATTCAGGGCGTCGTCATCAGATACGCAGTATTTT.